The clone carrying this T cell receptor (beta chain) was seen more than once but under ten times. Its target is not known. This record belongs to a study of T-cell memory formation after mild COVID-19. Study-wide background: The study found TCR clusters largely donor specific.

Study-level points and caveats: Some clones that responded were present in memory (sampled pre-infection), which suggests cross-reactive memory joined. The study found balanced CD4/CD8 in clones contracting day 15 to 85 and a CD4+ lean in later expanders.

This CDR3 has 14 amino acids. Trimming pared 7 bases from V and 0 bases from J, leaving 12 bases between. In germline, CDR1 is MNHEY, CDR2 SMNVEV (reference sequence). 5'RACE primed from the constant segment yielded TCR alpha and TCR beta cDNA libraries bearing sample barcodes and UMIs. Each CDR3 protein gets one entry after TCRdb re-called the 5' RACE reads with MiXCR. This sample has a few hundred thousand distinct CDR3 sequences; about 11% occur once, and the top ten carry approximately 2.8%. The sequence was obtained from a man aged 18 to 30 who had mild COVID-19 (a few samples of this study predate the infection). Cell type and time point are not known. The rearrangement uses TRBV27 and TRBJ1-1; D unresolved. The sequencing sample was made of PBMCs or a T cell subset sorted from them (not recorded which). The CDR3 reads CASKIRDLNTEAFF. CDR3 DNA sequence: TGTGCCAGCAAGATCCGGGATTTGAACACTGAAGCTTTCTTT.